The 7 T cell receptor beta chains below all came from one sample that was sequenced in a study of shared clonotypes between healthy human individuals. Using immunoSEQ multiplex PCR, the repertoire was profiled, and TCRdb retains in-frame clones only, with some absent. Altogether some 2.1 million clones are present, 95% being singletons, with the ten largest covering about 0.13%. Sample: naive CD4+ T cells sorted from blood. Subset described: CD45RA+ positively selected. These receptors came from a man aged 18 to 30 in good health.

The rearrangement uses TRBV5-1 and TRBJ2-7; no firm D call. Germline V gene lookup returns CDR1 SGHRS and CDR2 YFSETQ. This CDR3 is built from 12 residues. Trimming cost V 4 bases and J 0 bases, with 5 bases left between them. As DNA, the CDR3 is TGCGCCAGCAGCCGAGCCTCCTACGAGCAGTACTTC. This codes for CASSRASYEQYF. Complete variable domain (other parts from reference TRBV5-1 and TRBJ2-7): KAGVTQTPRYLIKTRGQQVTLSCSPISGHRSVSWYQQTPGQGLQFLFEYFSETQRNKGNFPGRFSGRQFSNSRSEMNVSTLELGDSALYLCASSRASYEQYFGPGTRLTVT.

V usage is TRBV7-9 and J usage is TRBJ1-2; D unclear. The CDR3 totals 13 residues. V was cut by 6 bases and J by 8 bases, with 16 bases left in between. The germline V gene encodes CDR1 SEHNR and CDR2 FQNEAQ (reference sequence). The DNA for the CDR3 is TGTGCCAGCAGTATCGCGGAGTCCCAGGGCTACACCTTC. It translates to CASSIAESQGYTF.

This chain joins TRBV10-1 and TRBJ1-6; 9 bases align to TRBD1. The ends lost 7 bases at V and 6 bases at J; junction bases unmatched: 7. The CDR3 contains 15 residues. In germline, CDR1 is WNHNN, CDR2 SYGVQD (reference sequence). CDR3 in DNA: TGCGCCAGCAAGCGGACAGGGGCCTCTAATTCACCCCTCCACTTT. Its protein is CASKRTGASNSPLHF.

The V and J genes are TRBV6-1 and TRBJ2-1; 11 bases are shared with TRBD1. The V segment lost 5 bases and the J segment 7 bases; nucleotides outside the gene matches: 7. There are 15 residues in the CDR3. From germline, CDR1 is MNHNS and CDR2 SASEGT. The CDR3 reads CASSPPGQGENEQFF. In DNA, the CDR3 is TGTGCCAGCAGTCCGCCGGGACAGGGGGAAAATGAGCAGTTCTTC.

The chain joins TRBV11-2 to TRBJ1-6, with 11 bases aligning to TRBD1. This CDR3 is built from 15 residues. Germline V lookup: CDR1 SGHAT, CDR2 FQNNGV. V gave up 5 bases and J gave up 7 bases; unmatched junction bases: 4. CDR3 amino acids: CASSLGQGANSPLHF. DNA of the CDR3: TGTGCCAGCAGCCTAGGACAGGGGGCGAATTCACCCCTCCACTTT. The complete variable domain, with remaining parts taken from reference TRBV11-2 and TRBJ1-6, reads EAGVAQSPRYKIIEKRQSVAFWCNPISGHATLYWYQQILGQGPKLLIQFQNNGVVDDSQLPKDRFSAERLKGVDSTLKIQPAKLEDSAVYLCASSLGQGANSPLHFGNGTRLTVT.

The CDR3 bases are TGTGCCAGTAGTACCCGAGGACCGTCCTACAATGAGCAGTTCTTC. This translates into CASSTRGPSYNEQFF. The chain combines TRBV19 with TRBJ2-1; D gene ambiguous. Germline V gene lookup returns CDR1 LNHDA and CDR2 SQIVND (reference sequence). This CDR3 has 15 amino acids. Trimming took off 4 bases at V and 1 base at J, with 11 bases between the two ends.

The rearrangement uses TRBV28 and TRBJ1-3; D is possibly TRBD1 (6 bases). The germline CDR1 and CDR2 sequences are MDHEN and SYDVKM. This CDR3 contains 14 residues. V was cut by 3 bases and J by 4 bases, with 10 bases left in between. The CDR3 is CASSLMQGGNTIYF. The CDR3 DNA reads TGTGCCAGCAGTTTGATGCAGGGGGGAAACACCATATATTTT. Together with reference TRBV28 and TRBJ1-3, the CDR3 gives the full variable domain: DVKVTQSSRYLVKRTGEKVFLECVQDMDHENMFWYRQDPGLGLRLIYFSYDVKMKEKGDIPEGYSVSREKKERFSLILESASTNQTSMYLCASSLMQGGNTIYFGEGSWLTVV.